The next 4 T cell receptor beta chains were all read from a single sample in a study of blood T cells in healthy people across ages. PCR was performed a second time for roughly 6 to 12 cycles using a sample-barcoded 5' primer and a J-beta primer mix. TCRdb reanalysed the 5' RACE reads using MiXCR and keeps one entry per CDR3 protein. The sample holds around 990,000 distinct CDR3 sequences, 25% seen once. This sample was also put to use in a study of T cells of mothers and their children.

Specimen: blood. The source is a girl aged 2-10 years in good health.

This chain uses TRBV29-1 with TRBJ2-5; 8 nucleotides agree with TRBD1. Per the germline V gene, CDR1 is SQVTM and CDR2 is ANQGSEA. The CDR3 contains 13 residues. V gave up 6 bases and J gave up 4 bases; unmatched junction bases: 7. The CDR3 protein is CSVETGGSETQYF. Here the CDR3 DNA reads TGCAGCGTGGAAACAGGGGGGTCAGAGACCCAGTACTTC.

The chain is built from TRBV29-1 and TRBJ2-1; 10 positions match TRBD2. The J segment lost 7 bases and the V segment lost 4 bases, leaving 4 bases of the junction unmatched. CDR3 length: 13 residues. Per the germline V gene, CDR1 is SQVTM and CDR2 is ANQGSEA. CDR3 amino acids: CSVVRTSGNEQFF. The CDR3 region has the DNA TGCAGCGTTGTGAGGACTAGCGGTAATGAGCAGTTCTTC.

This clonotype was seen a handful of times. The CDR3 loop is CASQRVGTGNSPLHF. CDR3 DNA: TGTGCCAGCCAGAGGGTAGGGACAGGGAATTCACCCCTCCACTTT. The V gene is TRBV12-3 or TRBV12-4, the J gene TRBJ1-6, with 9 bases fitting TRBD1. V shed 8 bases and J 7 bases; nucleotides not matched to a gene: 9. This CDR3 is 15 amino acids long.

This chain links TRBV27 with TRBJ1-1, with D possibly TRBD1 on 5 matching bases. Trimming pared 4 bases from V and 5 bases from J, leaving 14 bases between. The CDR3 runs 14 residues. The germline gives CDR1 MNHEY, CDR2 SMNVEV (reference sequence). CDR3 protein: CASSYKVKGTEAFF. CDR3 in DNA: TGTGCCAGCAGTTATAAGGTTAAGGGGACTGAAGCTTTCTTT.